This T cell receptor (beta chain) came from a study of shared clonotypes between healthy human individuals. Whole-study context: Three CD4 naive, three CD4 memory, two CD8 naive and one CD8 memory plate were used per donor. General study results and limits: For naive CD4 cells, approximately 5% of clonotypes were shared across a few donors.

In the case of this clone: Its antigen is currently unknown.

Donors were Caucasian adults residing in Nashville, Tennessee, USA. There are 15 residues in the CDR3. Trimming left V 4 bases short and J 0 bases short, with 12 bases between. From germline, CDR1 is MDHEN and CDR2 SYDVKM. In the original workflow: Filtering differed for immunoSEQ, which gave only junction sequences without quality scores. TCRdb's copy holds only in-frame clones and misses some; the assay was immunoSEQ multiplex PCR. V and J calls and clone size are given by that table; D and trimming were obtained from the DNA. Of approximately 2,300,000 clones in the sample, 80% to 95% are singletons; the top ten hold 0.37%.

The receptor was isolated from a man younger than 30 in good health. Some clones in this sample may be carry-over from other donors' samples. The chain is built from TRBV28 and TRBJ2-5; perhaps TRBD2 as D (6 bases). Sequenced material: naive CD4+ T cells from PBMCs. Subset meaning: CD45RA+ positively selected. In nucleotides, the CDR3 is TGTGCCAGCAGTTCCCCCCCGGGGGACCAAGAGACCCAGTACTTC. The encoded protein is CASSSPPGDQETQYF.